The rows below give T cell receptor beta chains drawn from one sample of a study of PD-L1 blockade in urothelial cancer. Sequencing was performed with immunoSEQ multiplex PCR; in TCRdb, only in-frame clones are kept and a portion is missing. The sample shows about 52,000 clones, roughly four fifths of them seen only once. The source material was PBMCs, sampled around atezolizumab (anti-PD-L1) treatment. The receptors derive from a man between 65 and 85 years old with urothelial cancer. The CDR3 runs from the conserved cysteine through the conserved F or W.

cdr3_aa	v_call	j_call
CASNGGYGYTF	TRBV6-5	TRBJ1-2
CASSFLAGGRETQYF	TRBV28	TRBJ2-5
CASSLGSGSSYEQYF	TRBV5-1	TRBJ2-7
CASSQEALGGPQPQHF	TRBV4-2	TRBJ1-5
CASSRGLSGDTQYF	TRBV7-2	TRBJ2-3
CASSPGQASYEQYF	TRBV19	TRBJ2-7
CASSQEGGPGIAQHF	TRBV4-2	TRBJ1-5
CASSLAGRVEQYF	TRBV7-9	TRBJ2-7
CSVDRGGTEAFF	TRBV29-1	TRBJ1-1
CASSPAGRVETQYF	TRBV19	TRBJ2-5
CASSQGGPYEQYF	TRBV16	TRBJ2-7
CASSEGGQPGLAQHF	TRBV5-1	TRBJ1-5